Below, one T cell receptor (beta chain) is given with its context. The antigen this receptor binds is unknown. The sample holds no much larger clone one base away, and base qualities are not on file. Interpreted using the paper, the time point label stands for: new active TB diagnosis, blood taken before or within 7 days of starting treatment. The patients with active tuberculosis were newly diagnosed, HIV-seronegative South African adults aged 18 years or older. Confirmation of active tuberculosis was obtained by positive sputum smear microscopy and/or positive M. tuberculosis culture. Immunosequencing was performed on unsorted cryopreserved PBMC, with 90,000 to 100,000 T cells per clinical donor covered on average. The germline V gene gives CDR1 as LGHNA and CDR2 as YSLEER. V has 1 base trimmed and J has 3 bases trimmed; junction bases matching no gene number 3. Including cysteine and phenylalanine, the CDR3 has 14 amino acids. This entry keeps only the CDR3 DNA: 42 bases, framed from base 1.

The data are from a study of T cells in tuberculosis (dated by TCRdb to between 2018 and 2020). About the full investigation: To characterize T cells specific for the mycobacterial lipid antigen glucose monomycolate (GMM), the study used CD1B tetramers together with high-throughput TCR immunosequencing. IGRA-negative adolescents, IGRA-positive adolescents with latent tuberculosis and adults with active tuberculosis, around ten per group, were compared in a South African clinical cohort. PBMC from active tuberculosis patients were archived either before standard anti-tuberculosis treatment began or within 7 days of its start.

The immunoSEQ multiplex PCR assay was used to generate TCR libraries, with TCR-beta and/or TCR-alpha/delta assays applied to each sample. The amplified TCR libraries were sequenced using the Illumina high-throughput platform. In the source study's methods: Clustering and dimensionality reduction relied on pairwise TCRdist distances among GMM-specific receptors from T cells that were either sorted ex vivo or expanded in vitro. Each clinical repertoire received a mean NN-distance score, defined as the average TCRdist to the nearest 10% of tetramer-positive reference sequences. GEM TCR motif frequency was calculated as the fraction of unique TCRs that matched known GEM sequences by V/J usage and CDR3 length. Active tuberculosis was classified by linear discriminant analysis with leave-one-out cross-validation, implemented in scikit-learn. TCRdb obtained this table from immuneACCESS and retained in-frame rearrangements with V and J assigned. These tables miss some clones; where compared with another copy, unresolved V genes account for less than half of the shortfall, and the remainder is unexplained. Clonal size and the V and J genes are those of that table, whereas D and trimming came from the DNA. The sample table contains 25,000 to 35,000 clones; only one count was recorded for 90% to 95% of them. The top ten hold approximately 6.8% of the sample.

Study-wide findings and limitations: Smaller mean NN-distances to GMM-specific TCRs were observed in active tuberculosis TCR-alpha repertoires than in IGRA-negative controls, suggesting clonal expansion of GMM-specific TCRs. Smaller NN-distances were partly driven by shorter CDR3-alpha lengths in active tuberculosis patients, and statistical significance was not reached for the TCR-beta difference. With the diverse GMM-specific repertoire as input, a classifier achieved approximately 90% accuracy (AUROC 0.9 to 0.95), whereas GEM motif frequencies as input gave approximately 74% accuracy. Which clinical samples got chosen depended on the availability of cryopreserved specimens, and the active tuberculosis cases were adults, whereas the controls were adolescents.

The rearranged chain carries TRBV4-3 and TRBJ2-7, and 7 bases in between align with TRBD2. The sequence derives from an adult with tuberculosis. The sequencing used PBMCs, collected at tuberculosis diagnosis. The DNA sequence is as follows: TGCGCCAGCAGCCAAGGCGGGGGATACTACGAGCAGTACTTC. Its protein is CASSQGGGYYEQYF.